The 8 T cell receptor beta chains in this list originate from one sample, sequenced in a study of cytomegalovirus exposure and HLA in healthy donors. PCR involved 60 Vbeta and 13 Jbeta primers. Profiled with immunoSEQ multiplex PCR; TCRdb holds only in-frame clones, not every one. This sample carries around 170,000 clones, 75% to 85% of them seen once, and the ten largest clones take 1.5% to 2%. Sequencing input: PBMCs. These receptors originate from a young man in good health and CMV-seronegative.

CDR3 loop: CASSAVHGETQYF. The CDR3 coding sequence is TGTGCCAGCAGCGCGGTCCACGGGGAGACCCAGTACTTC. This chain links TRBV11-2 with TRBJ2-5, with D unclear. The CDR3 totals 13 residues. Trimming stripped 5 bases from V and 5 bases from J, with 12 bases between. Germline values: CDR1 SGHAT, CDR2 FQNNGV. Complete variable domain (other parts from reference TRBV11-2 and TRBJ2-5): EAGVAQSPRYKIIEKRQSVAFWCNPISGHATLYWYQQILGQGPKLLIQFQNNGVVDDSQLPKDRFSAERLKGVDSTLKIQPAKLEDSAVYLCASSAVHGETQYFGPGTRLLVL.

V usage is TRBV28 and J usage is TRBJ2-3; TRBD1 is a possible D gene (6 bases). Trimming stripped 4 bases from V and 2 bases from J, with 16 bases between. The germline CDR1 and CDR2 sequences are MDHEN and SYDVKM. The CDR3 runs to 16 residues. CDR3 sequence: CASSSRTVGYTDTQYF. CDR3 sequence (DNA): TGTGCCAGCAGTTCCAGGACAGTCGGTTACACAGATACGCAGTATTTT.

J is TRBJ2-1 and V is TRBV21-1; the table assigns TRBD2, which was not confirmed against the DNA. TRBV21-1 is a pseudogene locus. The CDR3 consists of 16 residues. CDR3 nucleotide sequence: TGTGCCAGCAGCAAACCAGCGGGTAGCTCCTACAATGAGCAGTTCTTC. Protein sequence: CASSKPAGSSYNEQFF.

This clone was detected only a few times. Other DNA sequences from this sample encode an identical CDR3 as well. The chain joins TRBV28 to TRBJ1-4, with D perhaps matching TRBD1 (6 bases). The CDR3 runs 14 residues. Trimming removed 4 bases from V and 0 bases from J, with 6 bases in between. CDR1 is MDHEN and CDR2 is SYDVKM in the germline V gene. The CDR3 sequence: CASSSGATNEKLFF. The CDR3 DNA reads as TGTGCCAGCAGTTCAGGGGCAACTAATGAAAAACTGTTTTTT.

V usage is TRBV25-1 and J usage is TRBJ2-3; weak D call: TRBD2 (5 bases). The germline gives CDR1 MGHDK, CDR2 SYGVNS. This CDR3 comprises 17 residues. V lost 1 base to trimming and J lost 4 bases, with 18 bases between them. Written as DNA, the CDR3 is TGTGCCAGCAGTGAATCGGTCGGGGTCACCGGTTCAGATACGCAGTATTTT. This encodes CASSESVGVTGSDTQYF.

The rearrangement links TRBV2 to TRBJ2-7; D may be TRBD1 or TRBD2 (5 bases each). Trimming left V 6 bases short and J 2 bases short, with 17 bases between. This CDR3 contains 15 residues. Germline loops: CDR1 SNHLY, CDR2 FYNNEI. DNA of the CDR3: TGTGCCAGCAGGGAACAGGTGGGAGTAACCTACGAGCAGTACTTC. It translates to CASREQVGVTYEQYF. Full variable domain (rest looked up from reference TRBV2 and TRBJ2-7): EPEVTQTPSHQVTQMGQEVILRCVPISNHLYFYWYRQILGQKVEFLVSFYNNEISEKSEIFDDQFSVERPDGSNFTLKIRSTKLEDSAMYFCASREQVGVTYEQYFGPGTRLTVT.

The V and J genes are TRBV6-1 and TRBJ1-2, with D possibly matching TRBD1 (5 bases). CDR1 is MNHNS and CDR2 is SASEGT in the germline V gene. V was clipped by 0 bases and J by 4 bases, with 15 bases between them. This CDR3 contains 16 residues. CDR3 DNA: TGTGCCAGCAGTGAAGCTCAAAGAGGGGAGGGCTATGGCTACACCTTC. Protein: CASSEAQRGEGYGYTF.

The chain couples TRBV2 to TRBJ2-7; the match to TRBD2 covers 14 bases. The V gene's germline CDR1 is SNHLY and CDR2 FYNNEI. J was trimmed by 5 bases and V by 6 bases; bases with no gene match: 15. This CDR3 is 18 amino acids long. CDR3 region: CASSPRRTSGRPSDEQYF. The CDR3 nucleotides are TGTGCCAGCAGCCCACGACGGACTAGCGGGAGGCCCAGCGACGAGCAGTACTTC. Looking up the rest from reference TRBV2 and TRBJ2-7 gives the full variable domain: EPEVTQTPSHQVTQMGQEVILRCVPISNHLYFYWYRQILGQKVEFLVSFYNNEISEKSEIFDDQFSVERPDGSNFTLKIRSTKLEDSAMYFCASSPRRTSGRPSDEQYFGPGTRLTVT.